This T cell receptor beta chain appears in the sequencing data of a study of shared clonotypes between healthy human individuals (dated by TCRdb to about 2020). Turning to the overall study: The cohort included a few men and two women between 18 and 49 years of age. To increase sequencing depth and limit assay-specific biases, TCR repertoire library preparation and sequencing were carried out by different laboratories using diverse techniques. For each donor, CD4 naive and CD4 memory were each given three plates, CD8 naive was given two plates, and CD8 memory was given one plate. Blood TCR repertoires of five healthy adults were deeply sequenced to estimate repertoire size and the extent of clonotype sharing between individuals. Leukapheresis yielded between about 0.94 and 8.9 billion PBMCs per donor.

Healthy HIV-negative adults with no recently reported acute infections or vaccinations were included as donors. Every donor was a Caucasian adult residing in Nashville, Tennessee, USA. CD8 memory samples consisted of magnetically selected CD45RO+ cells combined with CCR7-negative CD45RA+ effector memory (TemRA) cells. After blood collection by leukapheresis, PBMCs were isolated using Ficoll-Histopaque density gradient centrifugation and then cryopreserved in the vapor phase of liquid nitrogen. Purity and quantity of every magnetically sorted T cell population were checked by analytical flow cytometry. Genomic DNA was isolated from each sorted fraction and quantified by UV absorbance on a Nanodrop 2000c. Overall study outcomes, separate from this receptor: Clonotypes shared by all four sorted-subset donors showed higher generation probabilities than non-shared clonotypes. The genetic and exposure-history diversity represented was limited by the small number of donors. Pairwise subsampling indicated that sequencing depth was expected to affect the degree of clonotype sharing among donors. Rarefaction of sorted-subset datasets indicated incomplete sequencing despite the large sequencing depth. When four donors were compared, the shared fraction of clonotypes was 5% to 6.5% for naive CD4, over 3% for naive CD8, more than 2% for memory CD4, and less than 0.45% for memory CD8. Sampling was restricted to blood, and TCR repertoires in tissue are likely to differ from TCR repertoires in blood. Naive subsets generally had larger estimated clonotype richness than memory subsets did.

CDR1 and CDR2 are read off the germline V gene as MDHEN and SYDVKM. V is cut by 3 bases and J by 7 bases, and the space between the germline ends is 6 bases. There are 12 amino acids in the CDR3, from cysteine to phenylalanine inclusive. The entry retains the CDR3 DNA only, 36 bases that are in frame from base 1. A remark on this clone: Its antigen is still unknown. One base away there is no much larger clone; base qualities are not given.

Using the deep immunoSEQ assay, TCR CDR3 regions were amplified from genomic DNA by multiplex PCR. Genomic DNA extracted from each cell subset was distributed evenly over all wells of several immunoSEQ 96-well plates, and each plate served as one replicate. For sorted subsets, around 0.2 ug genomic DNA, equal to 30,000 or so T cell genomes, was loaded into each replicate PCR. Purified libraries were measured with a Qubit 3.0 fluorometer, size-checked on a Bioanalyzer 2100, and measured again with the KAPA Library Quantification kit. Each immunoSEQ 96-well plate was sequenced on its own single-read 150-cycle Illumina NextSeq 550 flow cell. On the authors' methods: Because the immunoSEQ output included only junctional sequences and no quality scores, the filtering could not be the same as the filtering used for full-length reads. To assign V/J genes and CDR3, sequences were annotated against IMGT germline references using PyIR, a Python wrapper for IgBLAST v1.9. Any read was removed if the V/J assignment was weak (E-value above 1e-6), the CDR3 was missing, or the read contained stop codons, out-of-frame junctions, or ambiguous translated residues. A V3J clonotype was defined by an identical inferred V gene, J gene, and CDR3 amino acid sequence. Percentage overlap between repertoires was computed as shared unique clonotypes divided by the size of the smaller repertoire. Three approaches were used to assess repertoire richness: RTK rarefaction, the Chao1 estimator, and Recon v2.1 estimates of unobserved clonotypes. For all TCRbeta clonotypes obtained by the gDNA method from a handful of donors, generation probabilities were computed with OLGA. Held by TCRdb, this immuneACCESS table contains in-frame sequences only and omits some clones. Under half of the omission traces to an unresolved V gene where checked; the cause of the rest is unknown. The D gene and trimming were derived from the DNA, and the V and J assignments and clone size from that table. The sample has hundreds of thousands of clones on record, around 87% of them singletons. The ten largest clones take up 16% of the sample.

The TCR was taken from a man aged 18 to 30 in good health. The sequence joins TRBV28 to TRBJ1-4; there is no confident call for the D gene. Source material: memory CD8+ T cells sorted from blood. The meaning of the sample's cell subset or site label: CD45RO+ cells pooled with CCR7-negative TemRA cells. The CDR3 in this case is CASSFPFEKLFF. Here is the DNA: TGTGCCAGCAGTTTTCCCTTTGAAAAACTGTTTTTT.